The 21 T cell receptor beta chains given below trace back to one sample, sequenced in a study of tissue T cells after allogeneic stem cell transplantation. Assay used: immunoSEQ multiplex PCR; TCRdb lists only in-frame clones, some missing. Of about 4,000 clones in the sample, 50% were seen once. Noted time point: mouse harvest day 7 after allogeneic transplant. The graft held 10^6 splenic CD5+ T cells and 10^7 T-cell-depleted bone marrow cells. Specimen: gut tissue. The receptors here all came from a female BALB/c mouse given C57BL/6 T cells with graft-versus-host disease after an allogeneic hematopoietic cell transplant.

By sample fraction, this clone is large. Mouse gene names and germline throughout. The read falls 1 residue short of the CDR3 end, and the missing part is taken from the germline J gene. The V call is TRBV12-1, the J call TRBJ2-7, with 9 bases lining up with TRBD2. The CDR3 runs to 14 residues. With 1 base clipped from V and 3 bases from J, the junction kept 3 bases outside the gene matches. Germline V gene sequence: CDR1 SGHSN, CDR2 HYEKVE. The sequenced part of the CDR3 DNA is TGTGCCAGCTCTCTTGTCTGGGGGGGCTATGAACAGTAC. Encoded protein: CASSLVWGGYEQY. The entire CDR3 protein is CASSLVWGGYEQYF.

In its sample, this clone was seen a few times. Gene and germline names: mouse. The read is 1 residue too short to cover the CDR3 end, so that end is filled in from the germline J gene. The V gene is TRBV13-1, the J gene TRBJ2-7; 9 nucleotides agree with TRBD1. This CDR3 comprises 13 residues. V gave up 4 bases and J gave up 5 bases; unmatched junction bases: 4. The germline gives CDR1 NSHNY, CDR2 SYGAGN. The CDR3 DNA, read in part, is TGTGCCAGCAGTTCACAGGGGGCGGATGAACAGTAC. Amino acids: CASSSQGADEQY. The CDR3, in full, reads CASSSQGADEQYF.

About this clone itself: The listed genes are named as in mouse. The read halts 1 residue ahead of the CDR3 end, with the missing end drawn from the germline J gene. This chain links TRBV26 with TRBJ1-3; 7 bases map to TRBD1. CDR1 is KGHPV, CDR2 FQNQEV, per germline (reference sequence). CDR3 length: 15 amino acids. V trimming: 0 bases; J trimming: 2 bases; junction bases outside the gene matches: 1. Partial CDR3 DNA: TGTGCCAGCAGTCTGTCTCAGGGGGCTGGAAATACGCTCTAT. As protein: CASSLSQGAGNTLY. The complete CDR3 protein is CASSLSQGAGNTLYF.

This clone is classed as medium-sized. Gene names refer to mouse genes. The read ends 1 residue shy of where the CDR3 ends; the end is completed using the germline J gene. This sequence joins TRBV14 and TRBJ2-7, with D unresolved. V dropped 4 bases and J dropped 4 bases, with 6 bases sitting between them. The CDR3 length is 11 residues. Germline CDR1 and CDR2: SGHDT and FRDEAV. The CDR3: CASSLVYEQYF. CDR3 bases read: TGTGCCAGCAGTCTCGTATATGAACAGTAC.

With respect to this clone: Gene names are the mouse ones. The observed sequence ends 1 residue before the CDR3 terminus, with the missing tail filled in from the germline J gene. J is TRBJ2-7 and V is TRBV23; TRBD2, the D gene given by the table, was not confirmed from the DNA. Germline CDR1 is KGHTA and CDR2 is FQNQQP. This CDR3 has 16 amino acids. The covered CDR3 bases are TGCTCCAGCAGTCAATCGTTGGGGGGGGGCTCCTATGAACAGTAC. As protein: CSSSQSLGGGSYEQY. The whole CDR3 protein is CSSSQSLGGGSYEQYF. Drawing the rest from reference TRBV23 and TRBJ2-7, the complete variable domain is DAAVTQKPRYLIKMKGQEAEMKCIPEKGHTAVFWYQQKQSKELKFLIYFQNQQPLDQIDMVKERFSAVCPSSSLCSLGIRTCEAEDSALYLCSSSQSLGGGSYEQYFGPGTRLTVL.

About this clone: Each gene name is a mouse one. The read finishes 1 residue shy of the CDR3 end, and the germline J gene is used to complete it. The chain is built from TRBV3 and TRBJ1-5; no reliable D call. There are 13 residues in the CDR3. V lost 1 base and J 4 bases, leaving 5 bases between the germline ends. From germline, CDR1 is SNHLY and CDR2 FYNGKV (reference sequence). The CDR3 bases that were read are TGTGCCAGCAGCTTAGACAGAAACCAGGCTCCGCTT. This translates into CASSLDRNQAPL. The entire CDR3 protein reads CASSLDRNQAPLF.

Turning to this clone: Germline and genes here are mouse. The CDR3 goes on 1 residue after the read ends, and that part is filled in from the germline J gene. The chain has TRBV26 and TRBJ1-1; tentative D call: TRBD1 (6 bases). V lost 5 bases, J lost 1 base, and 8 bases lay in between. The germline V gene encodes CDR1 KGHPV and CDR2 FQNQEV (reference sequence). The CDR3 runs 13 residues. CDR3 loop: CASSTGRNTEVFF. The CDR3 bases that were read are TGTGCCAGCAGTACAGGGCGGAACACAGAAGTCTTC.

Regarding this clone: Germline and genes here are mouse. The CDR3 end falls 1 residue outside the read, so it is completed with the germline J gene. The chain has TRBV13-1 and TRBJ1-4; 10 bases are shared with TRBD1. CDR3 length equals 14 residues. Germline V CDR1 and CDR2: NSHNY, SYGAGN. The V and J ends lost 5 bases and 3 bases, in that order; junction bases with no gene match: 1. Here the CDR3 reads CASRGTGANERLFF. The CDR3 bases that were read are TGTGCCAGCAGAGGGACAGGGGCCAACGAAAGATTATTT.

A word on this clone: These gene names are mouse names. Read coverage stops 1 residue before the CDR3 terminus; the germline J gene supplies the remainder. This chain connects TRBV15 to TRBJ1-1; D uncertain. The CDR3 length is 13 residues. V was pared by 3 bases and J by 1 base, with 6 bases between. The germline V gene has CDR1 SGHND and CDR2 FRSKSL. The CDR3 sequence: CASSFMRNTEVFF. The part of the CDR3 DNA that was read is TGTGCCAGCAGTTTCATGAGAAACACAGAAGTCTTC. Filled out from reference TRBV15 and TRBJ1-1, the complete variable domain reads DAGVTQTPRHEVAEKGQTIILKCEPVSGHNDLFWYRQTKIQGLELLSYFRSKSLMEDGGAFKDRFKAEMLNSSFSTLKIQPTEPKDSAVYLCASSFMRNTEVFFGKGTRLTVV.

This clone was counted a few times. The gene names here belong to mouse. The CDR3 extends 1 residue past the end of the read, so its final part is completed from the germline J gene. The chain carries TRBV16 and TRBJ1-1; D is ambiguous. Germline assignment: CDR1 SGHSA and CDR2 FRNQAP. This CDR3 is 12 amino acids long. Trimming removed 8 bases from V and 0 bases from J, with 7 bases in between. The CDR3 here is CASSTTNTEVFF. Incomplete CDR3 DNA: TGTGCAAGCTCTACAACAAACACAGAAGTCTTC.

As regards this clone: All gene names here are mouse names. The sequenced fragment ends 1 residue before the CDR3 boundary, so the rest is inferred from the germline J gene. This chain joins TRBV13-3 and TRBJ2-3, with TRBD2 identical over 10 bases. After removal of 5 bases from V and 3 bases from J, the junction contained 9 bases not matched to a gene. This CDR3 is built from 16 residues. From germline, CDR1 is NNHDY and CDR2 SYVADS. The sequenced part of the CDR3 DNA is TGTGCCAGCAGACTCGACTGGGGGGAGGAGGCAGAAACGCTGTAT. Amino acids: CASRLDWGEEAETLY. The full CDR3 is CASRLDWGEEAETLYF.

This clone was counted a few times. Here the gene names and germline are mouse. Read data end 1 residue before the CDR3 end; the end is taken from the germline J gene. The J gene is TRBJ1-1, the V gene TRBV16, with D unclear. The CDR3 extends over 13 amino acids. Trimming shortened V by 0 bases and J by 5 bases, and 7 bases separated the two germline ends. Germline CDR1 reads SGHSA; CDR2 reads FRNQAP. Incomplete CDR3 DNA: TGTGCAAGCAGCTTAGAGATGGCAACAGAAGTCTTC. Amino acid sequence: CASSLEMATEVF. The entire CDR3 is CASSLEMATEVFF.

Notes on this clone: The germline and genes are mouse ones. The read ends 1 residue shy of where the CDR3 ends; the end is completed using the germline J gene. The chain recombines TRBV23 with TRBJ2-7; the table calls TRBD2, which could not be checked here. The CDR3 extends over 12 amino acids. Germline CDR1 is KGHTA and CDR2 is FQNQQP. The CDR3 DNA, read in part, is TGCTCCAGCAGGGACTGGGGGGATGAACAGTAC. It translates to CSSRDWGDEQY. The CDR3 as a whole reads CSSRDWGDEQYF. The full variable domain, its missing parts supplied by reference TRBV23 and TRBJ2-7, is DAAVTQKPRYLIKMKGQEAEMKCIPEKGHTAVFWYQQKQSKELKFLIYFQNQQPLDQIDMVKERFSAVCPSSSLCSLGIRTCEAEDSALYLCSSRDWGDEQYFGPGTRLTVL.

A word on this clone: The genes and germline here are from mouse. The DNA ends 1 residue before the CDR3 does, and the rest of the CDR3 is filled in from the germline J gene. This rearrangement joins TRBV3 to TRBJ1-3; 9 bases are a match to TRBD1. CDR3 length equals 15 residues. V was clipped by 4 bases and J by 1 base; unmatched bases: 2. Germline V gives CDR1 SNHLY, CDR2 FYNGKV (reference sequence). The CDR3 bases that were read are TGTGCCAGCAGCTCTACAGGGGGCTCTGGAAATACGCTCTAT. Its protein product is CASSSTGGSGNTLY. The full-length CDR3 reads as CASSSTGGSGNTLYF.

This clone was picked up a small number of times. Mouse gene names apply. The CDR3 extends 1 residue past the end of the read, so its final part is completed from the germline J gene. The rearrangement links TRBV13-2 to TRBJ2-5; 11 bases map to TRBD2. V shed 1 base and J 1 base; nucleotides not matched to a gene: 8. The CDR3 totals 18 residues. Per germline, CDR1 NNHNN and CDR2 SYGAGS (reference sequence). CDR3 amino acids: CASGDNWGGAIDQDTQYF. The covered CDR3 bases are TGTGCCAGCGGTGATAACTGGGGGGGCGCCATCGACCAAGACACCCAGTAC.

Turning to this clone: Gene names refer to mouse genes. The CDR3 end falls 1 residue outside the read, so it is completed with the germline J gene. The genes are TRBV26 and TRBJ2-2; 7 bases match TRBD1. The germline V gene has CDR1 KGHPV and CDR2 FQNQEV (reference sequence). With 5 bases clipped from V and 0 bases from J, the junction kept 3 bases outside the gene matches. The CDR3 runs to 15 residues. Partial CDR3 DNA: TGTGCCAGCAGTAGGGACAGACCAAACACCGGGCAGCTCTAC. As protein: CASSRDRPNTGQLY. The CDR3 in its entirety is CASSRDRPNTGQLYF.

On this clone itself: Mouse gene names apply. The read is 1 residue too short to cover the CDR3 end, so that end is filled in from the germline J gene. The V call is TRBV14, the J call TRBJ2-7; weak D call: TRBD1 (5 bases). This CDR3 comprises 14 residues. The germline V gene has CDR1 SGHDT and CDR2 FRDEAV. V lost 2 bases and J lost 0, with 9 bases in between. The sequenced CDR3 bases are TGTGCCAGCAGTTTTCAGGGAAGCTCCTATGAACAGTAC. This codes for CASSFQGSSYEQY. The entire CDR3 is CASSFQGSSYEQYF.

A remark on this clone: Gene names and germline refer to mouse. The read comes to an end 1 residue before the CDR3 does, leaving the germline J gene to fill in the end. V and J are TRBV2 and TRBJ2-3; 12 positions match TRBD2. J lost 1 base, V lost 0 bases, and 2 bases had no gene match. Germline V gene data show CDR1 as LGHNA and CDR2 as YSYQKL. This CDR3 region has 17 residues. Incomplete CDR3 DNA: TGTGCCAGCAGCCAAGATGACTGGGGGGGCGGTGCAGAAACGCTGTAT. Translated: CASSQDDWGGGAETLY. From start to end, the CDR3 is CASSQDDWGGGAETLYF.

The table lists this clone with a few counts. Genes and germline are mouse. The CDR3 end is not reached by the read, which stops 1 residue before it; the germline J gene fills it in. V gene TRBV23 combines with J gene TRBJ1-1; the table's TRBD1 call for D was not verified on the DNA. Germline-derived CDR1 and CDR2 are KGHTA and FQNQQP. This CDR3 comprises 15 residues. This CDR3 reads CSSSQTGTGNTEVFF. Partial CDR3 DNA: TGCTCCAGCAGTCAAACCGGGACAGGGAACACAGAAGTCTTC.

Of note for this clone: Germline and genes here are mouse. The read finishes 1 residue shy of the CDR3 end, and the germline J gene is used to complete it. The V and J genes are TRBV1 and TRBJ1-6; weak D call: TRBD1 (5 bases). TRBJ1-6 is an open reading frame, and its role is uncertain. The CDR3 is 16 residues long. V gave up 0 bases and J gave up 4 bases, with 10 bases separating them. The V gene's germline CDR1 is NSQYPW and CDR2 LRSPGD (reference sequence). This chain's CDR3 is CTCSADRGRYNSPLYF. The sequenced part of the CDR3 DNA is TGCACCTGCAGTGCAGATAGGGGCAGATATAATTCGCCCCTCTAC.

This clone was detected only a few times. Gene labels here are mouse ones. From the germline J gene comes the end of the CDR3, since the read stops 1 residue before it. The V call is TRBV26, the J call TRBJ2-7; 11 nucleotides align to TRBD2. Trimming at V came to 2 bases and at J to 4 bases, leaving 4 bases not matched to a gene. Germline V CDR1 and CDR2: KGHPV, FQNQEV (reference sequence). The CDR3 runs 15 residues. The CDR3 bases that were read are TGTGCCAGCAGTCTGCCCGGGACTGGGGGATATGAACAGTAC. Its protein product is CASSLPGTGGYEQY. Given in full, the CDR3 is CASSLPGTGGYEQYF.